Listed below are T cell receptor beta chains from one sample, sequenced in a study of T cells after somatic rescue of genetic block. Using immunoSEQ multiplex PCR, the repertoire was profiled, and TCRdb retains in-frame clones only, with some absent. The data hold about 88,000 clones, with just under 90% observed a single time. The sample comprised peripheral blood mononuclear cells (PBMCs). The receptors derive from a woman between 18 and 29 years old. The CDR3 runs from the conserved cysteine through the conserved F or W. The order of the fields is V gene, clone size, J gene, D gene, CDR3 protein, CDR3 DNA. A D gene is named only where the DNA matches it firmly. Some rows have no size entry. The others give once, few or many, or a class for an expanded clone.

TRBV6-5	-	TRBJ1-1	-	CASSSGLNTEAFF	TGTGCCAGCAGCTCCGGCCTGAACACTGAAGCTTTCTTT
TRBV7-9	-	TRBJ2-7	-	CASSSIWDNAYEQYF	TGTGCCAGCAGCTCCATATGGGACAATGCCTACGAGCAGTACTTC
TRBV18	-	TRBJ1-1	-	CASSLNTEAFF	TGTGCCAGCTCACTGAACACTGAAGCTTTCTTT
TRBV28	-	TRBJ1-5	-	CASTRRPGIGQPQHF	TGTGCCAGCACCCGCCGCCCAGGGATAGGACAGCCCCAGCATTTT
TRBV7-3	-	TRBJ2-1	TRBD1	CASSSGPGTGNYNEQFF	TGTGCCAGCAGCTCAGGCCCCGGGACAGGGAACTACAATGAGCAGTTCTTC
TRBV7-8	-	TRBJ1-1	-	CASSLTGAEAFF	TGTGCCAGCAGCTTAACGGGCGCTGAAGCTTTCTTT
TRBV5-1	once	TRBJ1-2	-	CASSLGQDYGYTF	TGCGCCAGCAGCTTGGGCCAGGACTATGGCTACACCTTC
TRBV6-4	-	TRBJ2-2	TRBD2	CASSDTGGPSGELFF	TGTGCCAGCAGTGATACGGGAGGGCCCTCCGGGGAGCTGTTTTTT
TRBV10-2	-	TRBJ2-3	-	CASSGTARPSTDTQYF	TGCGCCAGCAGTGGGACAGCTCGTCCAAGCACAGATACGCAGTATTTT
TRBV18	-	TRBJ2-1	-	CASSQQVNSYNEQFF	TGTGCCAGCTCACAGCAGGTCAACTCCTACAATGAGCAGTTCTTC
TRBV7-6	-	TRBJ2-3	-	CASSLFAGSTDTQYF	TGTGCCAGCAGCTTATTCGCGGGGAGCACAGATACGCAGTATTTT
TRBV19	-	TRBJ2-1	-	CASSIGQGGEQFF	TGTGCCAGTAGTATTGGTCAGGGCGGTGAGCAGTTCTTC
TRBV30	-	TRBJ1-3	TRBD1	CAWSRQGARGNTIYF	TGTGCCTGGAGTCGGCAGGGGGCGAGAGGAAACACCATATATTTT
TRBV30	-	TRBJ2-6	-	CAWSVGAGSGANVLTF	TGTGCCTGGAGTGTGGGGGCCGGCTCTGGGGCCAACGTCCTGACTTTC
TRBV7-9	once	TRBJ2-6	-	CASSLGRGLGANVLTF	TGTGCCAGCAGCTTAGGGAGGGGATTGGGGGCCAACGTCCTGACTTTC
TRBV9	-	TRBJ2-1	-	CASSVVPDSSSYNEQFF	TGTGCCAGCAGCGTAGTGCCGGACTCGAGCTCCTACAATGAGCAGTTCTTC
TRBV6-1	-	TRBJ2-5	-	CASLTRDQETQYF	TGTGCCAGCCTGACCCGGGACCAAGAGACCCAGTACTTC
TRBV7-8	-	TRBJ2-7	-	CASRPSGNSYEQYF	TGTGCCAGCAGACCCAGCGGAAACTCCTACGAGCAGTACTTC
TRBV6-6	once	TRBJ1-4	TRBD1	CASSYPGQGWEKLFF	TGTGCCAGCAGTTACCCAGGACAGGGGTGGGAAAAACTGTTTTTT
TRBV5-1	once	TRBJ2-2	-	CASSLLGVTNTGELFF	TGCGCCAGCAGCTTGTTAGGGGTTACAAACACCGGGGAGCTGTTTTTT
TRBV10-3	-	TRBJ2-2	-	CAISAPDRATGELFF	TGTGCCATCAGTGCTCCGGACCGGGCCACCGGGGAGCTGTTTTTT
TRBV30	-	TRBJ1-1	-	CAWSVSANTEAFF	TGTGCCTGGAGTGTAAGCGCGAACACTGAAGCTTTCTTT
TRBV4-1	-	TRBJ2-1	TRBD2	CASSPRTSGSSYNEQFF	TGCGCCAGCAGCCCCCGGACTAGCGGGAGTTCCTACAATGAGCAGTTCTTC
TRBV6-4	few	TRBJ2-1	TRBD2	CATATSGNYNEQFF	TGTGCCACCGCGACTAGCGGGAACTACAATGAGCAGTTCTTC
TRBV4-3	-	TRBJ1-2	TRBD1	CASSQYSGGGYGYTF	TGCGCCAGCAGCCAATACTCAGGGGGCGGCTATGGCTACACCTTC
TRBV18	-	TRBJ1-5	-	CASSPPDWGSHQPQHF	TGTGCCAGCTCACCACCGGACTGGGGGTCCCATCAGCCCCAGCATTTT
TRBV21-1	-	TRBJ1-2	-	CASSKHSFFYGYTF	TGTGCCAGCAGCAAGCACAGCTTCTTTTATGGCTACACCTTC
TRBV4-1	-	TRBJ2-7	-	CASSQGSAPSYEQYF	TGCGCCAGCAGCCAAGGATCGGCACCCTCCTACGAGCAGTACTTC
TRBV19	-	TRBJ1-5	-	CASSMAGLQPQHF	TGTGCCAGTAGTATGGCAGGGCTTCAGCCCCAGCATTTT
TRBV6-4	-	TRBJ2-3	-	CASSDDGFTDAQYF	TGTGCCAGCAGCGACGACGGTTTCACAGATGCGCAGTATTTT
TRBV7-9	-	TRBJ1-1	-	CASSQQGYTEAFF	TGTGCCAGCAGCCAACAGGGCTACACTGAAGCTTTCTTT
TRBV19	-	TRBJ2-2	TRBD2	CASSIVSGRATGELFF	TGTGCCAGTAGTATAGTTAGCGGGAGGGCCACCGGGGAGCTGTTTTTT
TRBV7-9	-	TRBJ2-3	-	CASEGGELGVHLDTQYF	TGTGCCAGTGAAGGAGGCGAACTAGGTGTGCATCTGGATACGCAGTATTTT